The 18 T cell receptor beta chains below were found in one sample sequenced in a study of human T cells and chemical hapten exposure. TCRdb reanalysed the RACE reads using MiXCR and keeps one entry per CDR3 protein. The profile shows about 77,000 distinct CDR3 sequences, 8.6% of them singletons. The sample's time point: healthy volunteer bleed at 6 weeks. Extraction yielded total RNA from whole blood (unfractionated). Sequencing input: whole blood. Receptors were obtained from a female donor in good health. Some clones in this sample may be carry-over from other donors' samples.

The chain joins TRBV6-1 to TRBJ2-3, with 15 bases that match TRBD2. The CDR3 length is 16 residues. Germline assignment: CDR1 MNHNS and CDR2 SASEGT. V lost 6 bases, J lost 5 bases, and 6 bases stayed unmatched. CDR3 protein: CASRGLAGGRGDTQYF. DNA of the CDR3: TGTGCCAGCAGAGGACTAGCGGGGGGGCGCGGAGATACGCAGTATTTT.

This clonotype came up many times. The chain carries TRBV20-1 and TRBJ2-3, with 8 positions matching TRBD2. CDR1 DFQATT and CDR2 SNEGSKA come from the germline V gene (reference sequence). Trimming cost V 6 bases and J 8 bases; bases outside gene matches: 19. This CDR3 spans 16 amino acids. The CDR3 reads CSAGDVSGGADGTQYF. DNA of the CDR3: TGCAGTGCCGGGGATGTAAGCGGGGGCGCAGACGGTACGCAGTATTTT.

This clonotype showed up many times. The rearrangement joins TRBV12-3 or TRBV12-4 to TRBJ2-4; TRBD1 matches at 7 bases. J lost 7 bases, V lost 3 bases, and 6 bases had no gene match. This CDR3 contains 14 residues. The CDR3 coding sequence is TGTGCCAGCAGTTTGCAAGGGGGCTACAACATTCAGTACTTC. The encoded protein is CASSLQGGYNIQYF.

This clonotype was detected only a few times. The chain couples TRBV20-1 to TRBJ2-3; 7 bases map to TRBD1. Trimming cost V 0 bases and J 10 bases; bases outside gene matches: 4. Germline V gives CDR1 DFQATT, CDR2 SNEGSKA (reference sequence). The CDR3 contains 12 residues. The DNA of the CDR3 is TGCAGTGCTAGAGAGGGACAGAGGGCGCAGTATTTT. It codes for CSAREGQRAQYF.

This clonotype was found a few times. In DNA form, the CDR3 reads TGTGCCAGCAGCCCAGATAGGACTGAAGCTTTCTTT. This gives the protein CASSPDRTEAFF. The chain is built from TRBV11-1 and TRBJ1-1; no definite D call. Trimming took off 5 bases at V and 5 bases at J, with 9 bases between the two ends. Germline V CDR1 and CDR2: SGHAT, FQDESV (reference sequence). The CDR3 is 12 residues long.

Concerning this clonotype: A much larger clonotype is one base distant, so this may be a read error. The chain recombines TRBV7-7 with TRBJ2-3, with 14 bases identical to TRBD2. This CDR3 spans 18 amino acids. The germline gives CDR1 SSHAT, CDR2 FNYEAQ (reference sequence). The CDR3 loop reads CASSLGGLAGANTDTKYF. Here the CDR3 DNA reads TGTGCCAGCAGCTTAGGGGGACTAGCGGGGGCTAACACAGATACGAAGTATTTT.

This clonotype showed up many times. J is TRBJ1-1 and V is TRBV9; D perhaps matches TRBD1 (6 bases). This CDR3 contains 16 residues. The V end was cut by 0 bases, the J end by 4 bases, with 16 bases between. Germline V lookup: CDR1 SGDLS, CDR2 YYNGEE. The CDR3 loop reads CASSVGVGGRGTEAFF. The DNA for the CDR3 is TGTGCCAGCAGCGTAGGTGTCGGGGGGCGCGGCACTGAAGCTTTCTTT.

This clonotype was seen ten or more times. The rearrangement joins TRBV7-2 to TRBJ2-3, with 8 bases matching TRBD2. From germline, CDR1 is SGHTA and CDR2 FQGNSA. V lost 4 bases to trimming and J lost 5 bases; unmatched junction nucleotides: 11. The CDR3 loop spans 16 amino acids. Here the CDR3 DNA reads TGTGCCAGCAGCTCCCTCCCGGTAGCGGGGAAAGATACGCAGTATTTT. Protein sequence: CASSSLPVAGKDTQYF. Filled out from reference TRBV7-2 and TRBJ2-3, the complete variable domain reads GAGVSQSPSNKVTEKGKDVELRCDPISGHTALYWYRQSLGQGLEFLIYFQGNSAPDKSGLPSDRFSAERTGGSVSTLTIQRTQQEDSAVYLCASSSLPVAGKDTQYFGPGTRLTVL.

There are many counts of this clonotype. The chain recombines TRBV10-3 with TRBJ1-3; D not certain. V lost 8 bases and J 0 bases, leaving 14 bases between the germline ends. Germline CDR1 is ENHRY and CDR2 is SYGVKD. This CDR3 contains 15 residues. As DNA, the CDR3 is TGTGCCATCGGGGAGACACCGAGCTCTGGAAACACCATATATTTT. Amino acid sequence: CAIGETPSSGNTIYF.

About this clonotype: The germline gene is not matched at one end of the junction; a read error may be the cause. This sequence joins TRBV7-7 and TRBJ1-6; 11 nucleotides match TRBD1. CDR1 and CDR2 (germline): SSHAT, FNYEAQ (reference sequence). The CDR3 length is 17 residues. CDR3 nucleotide sequence: TGTGCTAGCAGCCTCCGGGACAGGGGGACCTATAATTCACCCCTCCACTTT. This gives the protein CASSLRDRGTYNSPLHF.

This clonotype was found many times. The rearrangement joins TRBV2 to TRBJ1-4; D gene uncertain. V was clipped by 2 bases and J by 5 bases, with 12 bases between them. The CDR3 extends over 15 amino acids. From germline, CDR1 is SNHLY and CDR2 FYNNEI. CDR3 nucleotides: TGTGCCAGCAGTGAATTTGGCTTGGTGAATGAAAAACTGTTTTTT. The encoded protein is CASSEFGLVNEKLFF.

Worth noting for this clonotype: A clone one base away is much larger, so this may be a read error. The V gene is TRBV19, the J gene TRBJ1-4, with TRBD1 as a possible D gene (6 bases). Per the germline V gene, CDR1 is LNHDA and CDR2 is SQIVND (reference sequence). Trimming cost V 5 bases and J 6 bases, with 16 bases left between them. The CDR3 is made up of 15 amino acids. CDR3 coding DNA: TGTGCCAGTAGTCCAGCACGGGGGCCTGATGAAAAACTGTTTTTT. Its translation is CASSPARGPDEKLFF.

The chain links TRBV18 to TRBJ2-3; a possible D gene is TRBD2 (6 bases). This CDR3 comprises 16 residues. CDR1 KGHSH and CDR2 LQKENI come from the germline V gene. Deletions cut 4 bases from V and 3 bases from J, with 17 bases between. The CDR3 protein is CASSQRAGTGTDTQYF. The CDR3 DNA is TGTGCCAGCTCACAAAGAGCGGGCACCGGGACAGATACGCAGTATTTT.

Many counts were recorded for this clonotype. The rearrangement links TRBV24-1 to TRBJ2-2, with no clear D. Germline V CDR1 and CDR2: KGHDR, SFDVKD. V gave up 9 bases and J gave up 0 bases, with 10 bases separating them. CDR3 length: 14 residues. CDR3 amino acids: CATYGHSNTGELFF. DNA of the CDR3: TGTGCCACCTACGGGCATTCGAACACCGGGGAGCTGTTTTTT.

This clonotype was seen ten or more times. The chain joins TRBV9 to TRBJ1-1; TRBD1 is a possible D gene (5 bases). Germline V lookup: CDR1 SGDLS, CDR2 YYNGEE. This CDR3 is 13 amino acids long. Trimming took 0 bases from V and 3 from J, leaving 6 bases between them. CDR3 sequence: CASSVGQHTEAFF. Here the CDR3 DNA reads TGTGCCAGCAGCGTAGGACAGCACACTGAAGCTTTCTTT.

In this sample, this clonotype turned up many times. The chain carries TRBV7-2 and TRBJ2-7, with D maybe TRBD2 (6 bases). CDR1 is SGHTA, CDR2 FQGNSA, per germline. This CDR3 has 15 residues. V lost 1 base, J lost 2 bases, and 12 bases lay in between. The CDR3 coding sequence is TGTGCCAGCAGCTTAGGTCTAGCGTCCGCCTACGAGCAGTACTTC. Translating gives CASSLGLASAYEQYF.

Notes on this clonotype: One junction end disagrees with the germline gene, perhaps due to a read error. The chain has TRBV5-1 and TRBJ1-4, with 7 bases identical to TRBD1. The CDR3 contains 14 residues. Germline V gives CDR1 SGHRS, CDR2 YFSETQ. The CDR3 loop reads CASSLDRGGEKPFF. DNA for the CDR3: TGCGCCAGCAGCTTGGACAGGGGTGGCGAAAAACCGTTTTTT.

The rearrangement joins TRBV7-8 to TRBJ2-5; 10 bases are a match to TRBD2. The CDR3 spans 15 residues. V shed 5 bases, J shed 5 bases, and the junction held 8 bases outside the gene matches. CDR1 and CDR2 from the germline V gene are SGHVS and FQNEAQ. CDR3 bases: TGTGCCAGCAGCCCCCCGGGACTAGCGACTGAGACCCAGTACTTC. It translates to CASSPPGLATETQYF.